Ten or more counts support the clone carrying this TCR beta chain. What it recognizes is unknown. 5'RACE template switching generated TCR cDNA, adding a universal primer site and UMIs. TCRdb reprocessed the 5' RACE reads with MiXCR, giving one entry per CDR3 protein. The sample gives about 370,000 distinct CDR3 sequences, around 10% of which show up once; roughly 18% is in the top ten. Germline V CDR1 and CDR2: LGHNA, YSLEER. V was clipped by 1 base and J by 5 bases, with 8 bases between them. The CDR3 runs 13 residues. This record belongs to a study of T cells after yellow fever vaccination. Findings of the study overall: The appearance of a small share of clonotypes in both CD4 and CD8 compartments was observed. Subsequent booster samples again held most clones from primary vaccination (around 96% CD4, 88% CD8).

The chain carries TRBV4-3 and TRBJ1-2, with a weak D call TRBD1 (6 bases). The sequencing used PBMCs, collected on the day of the first yellow fever vaccination. The origin of this receptor is a man between 18 and 29 years old who received the YFV17D yellow fever vaccine. In nucleotides, the CDR3 is TGCGCCAGCAGCCAAGGAGGGGGTTATGGCTACACCTTC. It codes for CASSQGGGYGYTF.